The 27 T cell receptor beta chains listed next were all sequenced from one sample in a study of blood T cell repertoires in COVID-19. Clones were read by immunoSEQ multiplex PCR, and TCRdb kept only the in-frame ones, dropping some. The data show some 200,000 clones, roughly four fifths seen once. The specimen was peripheral blood. The receptors were sampled from a woman aged 35 to 49 with acute or convalescent COVID-19.

The chain is built from TRBV27 and TRBJ1-5; D perhaps matches TRBD1 (5 bases). Germline V lookup: CDR1 MNHEY, CDR2 SMNVEV (reference sequence). The CDR3 is made up of 14 amino acids. The V and J ends lost 4 bases and 2 bases respectively, with 9 bases between them. CDR3: CASSSRVGNQPQHF. The CDR3 nucleotides are TGTGCCAGCAGTTCCAGGGTGGGCAATCAGCCCCAGCATTTT.

The V gene is TRBV27, the J gene TRBJ1-1; 9 nucleotides agree with TRBD1. J was trimmed by 9 bases and V by 4 bases; bases with no gene match: 6. CDR3 length: 13 residues. The V gene's germline CDR1 is MNHEY and CDR2 SMNVEV (reference sequence). CDR3 amino acids: CASSSPGQGKAFF. The CDR3 nucleotides are TGTGCCAGCAGTTCGCCGGGACAGGGAAAAGCTTTCTTT.

This clone was detected only a few times. This rearrangement joins TRBV5-1 to TRBJ2-7; no definite D call. The germline V gene has CDR1 SGHRS and CDR2 YFSETQ. V dropped 3 bases and J dropped 3 bases, with 7 bases sitting between them. The CDR3 sequence is 12 residues long. The CDR3 DNA is TGCGCCAGCAGCTCCCGAGACTACGAGCAGTACTTC. Translating gives CASSSRDYEQYF. The full variable domain, rest sourced from reference TRBV5-1 and TRBJ2-7, is KAGVTQTPRYLIKTRGQQVTLSCSPISGHRSVSWYQQTPGQGLQFLFEYFSETQRNKGNFPGRFSGRQFSNSRSEMNVSTLELGDSALYLCASSSRDYEQYFGPGTRLTVT.

This clone was seen more than once but under ten times. This chain uses TRBV5-1 with TRBJ2-1, with D possibly TRBD2 on 5 matching bases. CDR3 length: 14 amino acids. V was trimmed by 0 bases and J by 7 bases, leaving 11 bases between them. The V gene's germline CDR1 is SGHRS and CDR2 YFSETQ. In DNA, the CDR3 is TGCGCCAGCAGCTTGGCGGACTTGATTAATGAGCAGTTCTTC. Its translation: CASSLADLINEQFF.

The chain carries TRBV5-4 and TRBJ2-1, with D possibly TRBD2 on 7 matching bases. The CDR3 is 17 amino acids. Between the trimmed V and J ends, which lost 3 bases and 0 bases, there was a span of 16 bases. From germline, CDR1 is SGHNT and CDR2 YYREEE (reference sequence). The chain's CDR3 is CASSWGGASGSYNEQFF. In DNA, the CDR3 is TGTGCCAGCAGCTGGGGGGGGGCTAGCGGCTCCTACAATGAGCAGTTCTTC.

This chain joins TRBV29-1 and TRBJ1-1; D remains ambiguous. CDR1 is SQVTM, CDR2 ANQGSEA, per germline. CDR3 length equals 12 residues. V was trimmed by 4 bases and J by 1 base, leaving 7 bases between them. The CDR3 spells CSVGVRNTEAFF. For the CDR3, the DNA is TGCAGCGTTGGAGTCCGGAACACTGAAGCTTTCTTT.

The chain uses TRBV28 and TRBJ1-2; TRBD1 agrees at 8 bases. Trimming cost V 3 bases and J 9 bases; bases outside gene matches: 6. The CDR3 runs 13 residues. From germline, CDR1 is MDHEN and CDR2 SYDVKM. This chain's CDR3 is CASSFGQGYRYTF. The CDR3 DNA reads as TGTGCCAGCAGTTTCGGACAGGGTTATCGCTACACCTTC.

This clone has just a few counts. J is TRBJ2-7 and V is TRBV27; TRBD1 matches at 7 bases. Trimming removed 2 bases from V and 4 bases from J; junction bases left unmatched: 8. Germline values: CDR1 MNHEY, CDR2 SMNVEV (reference sequence). The CDR3 runs 15 residues. The CDR3, as DNA: TGTGCCAGCAGTTTACGGACAGGAGTAGGGTACGAGCAGTACTTC. This translates into CASSLRTGVGYEQYF.

The chain joins TRBV7-9 to TRBJ2-1; 8 bases line up with TRBD1. This CDR3 has 17 amino acids. Germline V gives CDR1 SEHNR, CDR2 FQNEAQ (reference sequence). Trimming removed 3 bases from V and 4 bases from J; junction bases left unmatched: 11. The CDR3 loop reads CASSFSGGQAGYNEQFF. The CDR3 DNA is TGTGCCAGCAGCTTCAGTGGGGGACAGGCCGGTTACAATGAGCAGTTCTTC.

The CDR3 coding sequence is TGTGCCAGCAGCTTAAGCAGGGGAAACGAAAAACTGTTTTTT. Its translation is CASSLSRGNEKLFF. V is TRBV7-6 and J is TRBJ1-4; weak D call: TRBD1 (6 bases). The germline CDR1 and CDR2 sequences are SGHVS and FNYEAQ. V shed 2 bases and J shed 8 bases, with 12 bases lying between them. The CDR3 length is 14 residues. Drawing the rest from reference TRBV7-6 and TRBJ1-4, the complete variable domain is GAGVSQSPRYKVTKRGQDVALRCDPISGHVSLYWYRQALGQGPEFLTYFNYEAQQDKSGLPNDRFSAERPEGSISTLTIQRTEQRDSAMYRCASSLSRGNEKLFFGSGTQLSVL.

The V gene is TRBV7-6, the J gene TRBJ2-1; 8 bases map to TRBD1. V lost 5 bases to trimming and J lost 6 bases; unmatched junction nucleotides: 9. The CDR3 is made up of 15 amino acids. Germline V gives CDR1 SGHVS, CDR2 FNYEAQ. CDR3 DNA: TGTGCCAGCAGCCCCCGCGGGGACAGGTTCAATGAGCAGTTCTTC. Its translation: CASSPRGDRFNEQFF.

The gene calls are TRBV19 and TRBJ1-1; D not resolved. The CDR3 is 14 residues long. The V and J ends lost 7 bases and 6 bases respectively, with 18 bases between them. CDR1 is LNHDA and CDR2 is SQIVND in the germline V gene (reference sequence). CDR3 in DNA: TGTGCCAGTAAGACCGGGGAAATGTTGGCTGAAGCTTTCTTT. Translated, it gives CASKTGEMLAEAFF. Together with reference TRBV19 and TRBJ1-1, the CDR3 gives the full variable domain: DGGITQSPKYLFRKEGQNVTLSCEQNLNHDAMYWYRQDPGQGLRLIYYSQIVNDFQKGDIAEGYSVSREKKESFPLTVTSAQKNPTAFYLCASKTGEMLAEAFFGQGTRLTVV.

The chain employs TRBV27 and TRBJ2-5; 9 positions match TRBD2. The CDR3 extends over 17 amino acids. Germline-derived CDR1 and CDR2 are MNHEY and SMNVEV (reference sequence). The ends lost 5 bases at V and 7 bases at J; junction bases unmatched: 17. The CDR3 sequence: CASSPVFAGGPSGTQYF. CDR3 in DNA: TGTGCCAGCAGTCCTGTGTTTGCGGGAGGGCCCTCAGGGACCCAGTACTTC.

The chain joins TRBV9 to TRBJ1-1; D remains ambiguous. Trimming stripped 0 bases from V and 2 bases from J, with 8 bases between. Per the germline V gene, CDR1 is SGDLS and CDR2 is YYNGEE. The length of the CDR3 is 14 residues. In nucleotides, the CDR3 is TGTGCCAGCAGCGTAGCCGTCGGTAACACTGAAGCTTTCTTT. It is translated as CASSVAVGNTEAFF. Complete variable domain (other parts from reference TRBV9 and TRBJ1-1): DSGVTQTPKHLITATGQRVTLRCSPRSGDLSVYWYQQSLDQGLQFLIQYYNGEERAKGNILERFSAQQFPDLHSELNLSSLELGDSALYFCASSVAVGNTEAFFGQGTRLTVV.

The chain employs TRBV20-1 and TRBJ2-1; maybe TRBD2 (5 bases). Germline assignment: CDR1 DFQATT and CDR2 SNEGSKA (reference sequence). The CDR3 has 12 residues. Deletions cut 3 bases from V and 8 bases from J, with 11 bases between. CDR3 loop: CSASRVSDEQFF. The CDR3 DNA is TGCAGTGCTAGTAGGGTTAGCGATGAGCAGTTCTTC.

This chain joins TRBV7-9 and TRBJ2-1; 8 nucleotides agree with TRBD2. J gave up 4 bases and V 5 bases, and 7 bases lay outside the gene matches. CDR3 size: 15 residues. Germline CDR1 reads SEHNR; CDR2 reads FQNEAQ (reference sequence). CDR3 sequence: CASSPGTSGYNEQFF. The DNA for the CDR3 is TGTGCCAGCAGCCCCGGTACTAGCGGTTACAATGAGCAGTTCTTC.

This chain uses TRBV15 with TRBJ2-1; no firm D call. The ends were cut back, 4 bases at V and 7 bases at J, with 11 bases in the middle. Germline CDR1 LNHNV, CDR2 YYDKDF (reference sequence). CDR3 length equals 13 residues. Written as DNA, the CDR3 is TGTGCCACCAGCATTAAAGCTATTAATGAGCAGTTCTTC. Protein: CATSIKAINEQFF. Filled out from reference TRBV15 and TRBJ2-1, the complete variable domain reads DAMVIQNPRYQVTQFGKPVTLSCSQTLNHNVMYWYQQKSSQAPKLLFHYYDKDFNNEADTPDNFQSRRPNTSFCFLDIRSPGLGDTAMYLCATSIKAINEQFFGPGTRLTVL.

This chain joins TRBV3-1 (or the pseudogene TRBV3-2) and TRBJ2-3; 10 nucleotides align to TRBD2. The V gene end was trimmed by 4 bases and the J gene end by 0 bases; junction bases not matched to a gene: 7. CDR1 is LGHDT, CDR2 YNNKEL, per germline (reference sequence). The CDR3 is 17 amino acids. The CDR3 loop reads CASSLDYSGGSTDTQYF. The CDR3 DNA sequence: TGTGCCAGCAGCCTAGATTATAGCGGGGGGAGCACAGATACGCAGTATTTT.

The table lists this clone with a count of one. The genes are TRBV5-5 and TRBJ2-3; 9 bases align to TRBD1. Germline CDR1 reads SGHKS; CDR2 reads YYEKEE (reference sequence). V shed 4 bases and J 6 bases; nucleotides not matched to a gene: 9. The CDR3 covers 15 residues. The CDR3 sequence is CASSATGTGWDTQYF. The CDR3 DNA sequence: TGTGCCAGCAGCGCAACCGGGACAGGGTGGGATACGCAGTATTTT.

The chain carries TRBV3-1 (or the pseudogene TRBV3-2) and TRBJ1-5, with 7 bases identical to TRBD1. V lost 5 bases and J lost 9; bases outside the gene matches: 7. Germline loops: CDR1 LGHDT, CDR2 YNNKEL (reference sequence). The CDR3 loop spans 13 amino acids. The DNA for the CDR3 is TGTGCCAGCAGCAATACAGGGGTGGGGCCCCAGCATTTT. It is translated as CASSNTGVGPQHF.

The rearrangement joins TRBV30 to TRBJ2-3; D is unclear. From germline, CDR1 is GTSNPN and CDR2 SVGIG (reference sequence). The CDR3 contains 12 residues. V was trimmed by 2 bases and J by 4 bases, leaving 7 bases between them. The CDR3 loop reads CAWSISADTQYF. CDR3 in DNA: TGTGCCTGGAGTATCTCCGCAGATACGCAGTATTTT.

This chain connects TRBV11-2 to TRBJ2-2, with D perhaps TRBD1 (6 bases). V was shortened by 8 bases and J by 5 bases, with 12 bases between the two germline ends. Germline loops: CDR1 SGHAT, CDR2 FQNNGV. The CDR3 consists of 13 residues. The CDR3 region is CASLGGVTGELFF. In DNA, the CDR3 is TGTGCCAGCTTAGGGGGAGTTACCGGGGAGCTGTTTTTT.

This clone was observed a handful of times. The CDR3: CASSLPGEEQYF. The CDR3 DNA sequence: TGTGCCAGCAGCCTCCCGGGGGAGGAGCAGTACTTC. This chain links TRBV3-1 (or the pseudogene TRBV3-2) with TRBJ2-7; a weak D match, TRBD2 (6 bases). The CDR3 is made up of 12 amino acids. The germline CDR1 and CDR2 sequences are LGHDT and YNNKEL (reference sequence). With 4 bases removed from V and 7 bases from J, the gap between germline ends came to 11 bases.

The rearrangement joins TRBV10-1 to TRBJ2-3; 10 bases agree with TRBD2. The V gene's germline CDR1 is WNHNN and CDR2 SYGVQD (reference sequence). CDR3 length equals 17 residues. J was trimmed by 0 bases and V by 4 bases; bases with no gene match: 7. The CDR3 is CASSGAGGPTSTDTQYF. CDR3 coding DNA: TGCGCCAGCAGTGGAGCGGGGGGGCCTACTAGCACAGATACGCAGTATTTT.

CDR3 sequence: CASSAGQGGHYEQYF. The CDR3 nucleotides read TGTGCCAGCAGCGCCGGACAGGGGGGTCACTACGAGCAGTACTTC. The genes are TRBV9 and TRBJ2-7, with TRBD1 matching 10 bases. With V trimmed by 3 bases and J by 3 bases, 6 bases remained unmatched. CDR1 and CDR2 from the germline V gene are SGDLS and YYNGEE. The CDR3 is made up of 15 amino acids.

The rearrangement joins TRBV5-1 to TRBJ1-1; 7 nucleotides agree with TRBD1. The CDR3 length is 14 residues. Per the germline V gene, CDR1 is SGHRS and CDR2 is YFSETQ. The trim removed 5 bases at V and 2 bases at J, leaving 6 bases unmatched. CDR3 sequence reads: CASRGQRENTEAFF. DNA for the CDR3: TGCGCCAGCAGGGGACAGCGAGAAAACACTGAAGCTTTCTTT.

The chain is built from TRBV10-1 and TRBJ2-7; TRBD1 matches at 8 bases. J lost 0 bases, V lost 4 bases, and 5 bases had no gene match. The V gene's germline CDR1 is WNHNN and CDR2 SYGVQD (reference sequence). This CDR3 spans 15 amino acids. The CDR3 loop reads CASSGVGTGSYEQYF. CDR3 nucleotides: TGCGCCAGCAGTGGGGTGGGGACAGGCTCCTACGAGCAGTACTTC.